The T cell receptor beta chain under discussion was sequenced for a study of cytotoxic CD8 clonotypes in ibrutinib-treated CLL. Study-wide background: A median 12 months of treatment, range 6 to 36, preceded the collection of response samples.

Overall study findings and caveats: Measured clonality at baseline was greater than in age-matched healthy donors and tracked with circulating CD8+ T-cell counts. At ibrutinib response, clonality increased, and at progression it declined back toward baseline.

V was cut by 5 bases and J by 8 bases, with 16 bases left in between. The CDR3 covers 14 residues. Germline CDR1 and CDR2: SGHTA and FQGTGA. Points on this clone: Its specificity is not known.

Sequencing was performed with immunoSEQ multiplex PCR; in TCRdb, only in-frame clones are kept and a portion is missing. The sample lists around 330,000 clones, roughly 67% occurring once. The gene calls are TRBV7-3 and TRBJ2-1; D gene ambiguous. Sequencing was performed on PBMCs, taken after 36 months of ibrutinib treatment. The receptor comes from a human donor with chronic lymphocytic leukemia. As DNA, the CDR3 is TGTGCCAGCAGCAAAAGACGGGTTGGTGATGAGCAGTTCTTC. Its translation: CASSKRRVGDEQFF.